This record looks at one T cell receptor (beta chain) sequence and its context. What antigen it recognizes has not been identified. Base qualities are not recorded, but no much larger clone differs from it by a single base. The sample comes from a study of blood T cell repertoires in COVID-19 (dated by TCRdb to the early 2020s). For the wider study: Samples from collaborators originated in the United States, Italy and Spain and spanned both the acute and convalescent phases of COVID-19. The samples were drawn from the first 160 participants of the ongoing ImmuneRACE study and from over 950 subjects provided by 6 global collaborators. Subjects who had been exposed to COVID-19, were actively infected with it, or had recovered from it provided the deeply sampled blood TCRbeta repertoires that made up the dataset. Where HLA class I and class II types were available, the types were taken from metadata supplied by the sample provider, not from assay-based typing. Nearly every sample came with metadata listing a de-identified subject ID, COVID-19 status, age in years and sex. The repertoires were released in a freely available public database intended as a resource for research on the immune response to SARS-CoV-2. The prospective study material was composed of cDNA or gDNA derived from T cells, B-cell-depleted T cells, or PBMCs.

Summary of the overall study and its limitations: Clinical and demographic metadata were provided uncurated, with the amount varying by source and participant.

TCRbeta CDR3 regions were amplified from genomic DNA by means of the immunoSEQ Assay, a bias-controlled multiplex PCR. In the paper's pipeline: The number of nucleated cells in each sample was estimated by amplification of reference gene primers within the assay. To quantify the absolute abundance of each unique TCRbeta CDR3 rearrangement, sequence reads were collapsed and filtered. For each sample, productive Simpson clonality was calculated as the square root of Simpson's diversity index over productive rearrangements. Held by TCRdb, this immuneACCESS table contains in-frame sequences only and omits some clones. Under half of the omission traces to an unresolved V gene where checked; the cause of the rest is unknown. V and J calls and clone size are those listed in that table; D and trimming were worked out from the DNA. Counted in this sample were over 50,000 clones; roughly 86% of them appeared once. The top ten clonotypes cover roughly 15% of the sample.

Whole blood was collected in K2EDTA tubes by collaborating institutions according to the institutions' own protocols. For TCRbeta analysis, collaborator samples were shipped as frozen whole blood, as isolated PBMCs, or as DNA extracted from either sample type. The CDR3 covers 15 residues, taking in both the cysteine and the phenylalanine. Of the read, only the CDR3 DNA is kept; its 45 bases are in frame from base 1. V is cut by 5 bases and J by 0 bases, and the space between the germline ends is 11 bases. Via the germline V gene, CDR1 is KGHDR and CDR2 SFDVKD. Material: peripheral blood. Here the chain combines TRBV24-1 and TRBJ2-3, and the D gene may be TRBD2, 6 bases matching. This TCR was recovered from a human donor in a cohort sampled during active COVID-19. For the CDR3, the sequence is CATSVRSGSTDTQYF. The DNA reads as follows: TGTGCCACCAGTGTACGTAGCGGTAGCACAGATACGCAGTATTTT.